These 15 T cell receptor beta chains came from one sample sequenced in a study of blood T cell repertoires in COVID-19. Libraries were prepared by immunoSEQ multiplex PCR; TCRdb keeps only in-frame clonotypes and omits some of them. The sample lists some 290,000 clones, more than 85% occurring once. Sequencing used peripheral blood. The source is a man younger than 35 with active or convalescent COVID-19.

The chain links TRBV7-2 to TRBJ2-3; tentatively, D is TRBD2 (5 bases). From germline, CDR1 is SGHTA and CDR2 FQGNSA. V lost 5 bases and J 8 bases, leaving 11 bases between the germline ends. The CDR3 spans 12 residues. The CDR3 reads CASSQTRGTQYF. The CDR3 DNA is TGTGCCAGCAGCCAGACCCGGGGTACGCAGTATTTT.

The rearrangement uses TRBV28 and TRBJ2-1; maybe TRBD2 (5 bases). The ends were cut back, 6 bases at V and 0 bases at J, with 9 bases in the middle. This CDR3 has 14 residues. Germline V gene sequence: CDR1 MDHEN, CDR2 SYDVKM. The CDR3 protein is CASSLTSSYNEQFF. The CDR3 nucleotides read TGTGCCAGCAGCCTAACTAGCTCCTACAATGAGCAGTTCTTC.

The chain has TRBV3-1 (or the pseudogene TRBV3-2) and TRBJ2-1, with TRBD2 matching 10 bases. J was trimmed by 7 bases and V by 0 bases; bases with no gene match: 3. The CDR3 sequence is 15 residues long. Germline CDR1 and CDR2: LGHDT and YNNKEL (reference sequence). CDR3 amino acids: CASSQDPAGGNEQFF. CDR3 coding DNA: TGTGCCAGCAGCCAAGATCCAGCGGGGGGGAATGAGCAGTTCTTC.

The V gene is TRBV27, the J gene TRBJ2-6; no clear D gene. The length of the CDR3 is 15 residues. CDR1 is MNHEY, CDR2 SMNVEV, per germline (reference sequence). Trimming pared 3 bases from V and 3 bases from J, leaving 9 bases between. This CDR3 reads CASSFSGFGANVLTF. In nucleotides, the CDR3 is TGTGCCAGCAGTTTTTCGGGTTTTGGGGCCAACGTCCTGACTTTC. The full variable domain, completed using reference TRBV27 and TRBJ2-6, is EAQVTQNPRYLITVTGKKLTVTCSQNMNHEYMSWYRQDPGLGLRQIYYSMNVEVTDKGDVPEGYKVSRKEKRNFPLILESPSPNQTSLYFCASSFSGFGANVLTFGAGSRLTVL.

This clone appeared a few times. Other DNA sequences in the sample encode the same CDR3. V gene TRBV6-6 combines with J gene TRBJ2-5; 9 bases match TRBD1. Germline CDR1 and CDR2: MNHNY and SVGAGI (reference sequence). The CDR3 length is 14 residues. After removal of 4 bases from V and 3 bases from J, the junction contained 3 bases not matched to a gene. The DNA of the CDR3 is TGTGCCAGCAGTTCGGGACAGGGTAAAGAGACCCAGTACTTC. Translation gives CASSSGQGKETQYF.

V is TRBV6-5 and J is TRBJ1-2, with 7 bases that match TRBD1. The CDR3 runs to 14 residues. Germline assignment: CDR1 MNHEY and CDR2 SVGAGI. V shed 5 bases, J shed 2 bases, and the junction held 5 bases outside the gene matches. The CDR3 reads CASSTNRGNYGYTF. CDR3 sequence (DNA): TGTGCCAGCAGTACCAACAGGGGAAACTATGGCTACACCTTC.

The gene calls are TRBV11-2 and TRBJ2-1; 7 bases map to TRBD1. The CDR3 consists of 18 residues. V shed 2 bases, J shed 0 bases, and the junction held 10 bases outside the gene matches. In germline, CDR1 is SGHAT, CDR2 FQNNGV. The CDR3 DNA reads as TGTGCCAGCAGCTTATTCTCATCCGGGACAGTCTCCTACAATGAGCAGTTCTTC. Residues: CASSLFSSGTVSYNEQFF.

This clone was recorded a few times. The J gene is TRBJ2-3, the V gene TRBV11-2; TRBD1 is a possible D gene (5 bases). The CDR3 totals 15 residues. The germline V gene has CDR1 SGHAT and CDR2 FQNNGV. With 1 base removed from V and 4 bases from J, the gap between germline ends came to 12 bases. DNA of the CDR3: TGTGCCAGCAGCTTAGGCAGGCAGGGCCCAGATACGCAGTATTTT. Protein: CASSLGRQGPDTQYF.

CDR3 in DNA: TGTGCCAGCAGCTTAGCCTCTATTAGGCTGGCGGCCACCGGGGAGCTGTTTTTT. Its translation is CASSLASIRLAATGELFF. The rearrangement uses TRBV11-2 and TRBJ2-2, with D unresolved. Germline V gives CDR1 SGHAT, CDR2 FQNNGV. With 1 base removed from V and 4 bases from J, the gap between germline ends came to 19 bases. CDR3 size: 18 residues.

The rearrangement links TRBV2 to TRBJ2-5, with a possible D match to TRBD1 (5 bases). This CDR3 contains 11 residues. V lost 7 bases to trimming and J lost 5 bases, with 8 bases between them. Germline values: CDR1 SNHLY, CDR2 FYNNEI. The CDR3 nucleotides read TGTGCCAGCACAGGGTCGGAGACCCAGTACTTC. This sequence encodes CASTGSETQYF.

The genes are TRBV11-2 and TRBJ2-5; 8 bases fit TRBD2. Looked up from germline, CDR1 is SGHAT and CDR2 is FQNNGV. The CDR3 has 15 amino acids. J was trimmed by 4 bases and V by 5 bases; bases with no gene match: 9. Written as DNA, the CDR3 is TGTGCCAGCAGCCCCCAGCGGGAGTCGGGAGAGACCCAGTACTTC. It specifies CASSPQRESGETQYF.

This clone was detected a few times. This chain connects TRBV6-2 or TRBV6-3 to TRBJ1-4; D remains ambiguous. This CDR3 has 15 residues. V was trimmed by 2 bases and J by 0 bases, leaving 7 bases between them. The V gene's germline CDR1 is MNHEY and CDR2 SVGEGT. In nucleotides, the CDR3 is TGTGCCAGCAGTTACAGCGCCGCAACTAATGAAAAACTGTTTTTT. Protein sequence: CASSYSAATNEKLFF.

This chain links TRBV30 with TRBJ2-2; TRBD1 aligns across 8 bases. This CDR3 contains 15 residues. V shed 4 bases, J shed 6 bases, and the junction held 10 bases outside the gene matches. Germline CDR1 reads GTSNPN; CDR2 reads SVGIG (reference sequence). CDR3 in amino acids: CAWTGQGRVAGELFF. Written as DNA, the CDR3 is TGTGCCTGGACAGGACAGGGAAGGGTGGCCGGGGAGCTGTTTTTT.

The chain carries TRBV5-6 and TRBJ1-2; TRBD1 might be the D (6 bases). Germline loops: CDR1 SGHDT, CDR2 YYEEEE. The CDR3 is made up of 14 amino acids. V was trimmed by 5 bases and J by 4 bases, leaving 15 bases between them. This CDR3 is CASRHGLGGYGYTF. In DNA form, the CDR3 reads TGTGCCAGCAGACACGGATTAGGGGGCTATGGCTACACCTTC.

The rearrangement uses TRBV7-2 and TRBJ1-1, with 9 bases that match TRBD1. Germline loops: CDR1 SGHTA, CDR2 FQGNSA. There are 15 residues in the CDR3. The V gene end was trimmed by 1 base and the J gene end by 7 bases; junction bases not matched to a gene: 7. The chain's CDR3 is CASSLERTGQGEAFF. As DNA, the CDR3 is TGTGCCAGCAGCTTAGAAAGAACGGGACAGGGTGAAGCTTTCTTT. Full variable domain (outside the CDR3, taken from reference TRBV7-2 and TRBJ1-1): GAGVSQSPSNKVTEKGKDVELRCDPISGHTALYWYRQSLGQGLEFLIYFQGNSAPDKSGLPSDRFSAERTGGSVSTLTIQRTQQEDSAVYLCASSLERTGQGEAFFGQGTRLTVV.